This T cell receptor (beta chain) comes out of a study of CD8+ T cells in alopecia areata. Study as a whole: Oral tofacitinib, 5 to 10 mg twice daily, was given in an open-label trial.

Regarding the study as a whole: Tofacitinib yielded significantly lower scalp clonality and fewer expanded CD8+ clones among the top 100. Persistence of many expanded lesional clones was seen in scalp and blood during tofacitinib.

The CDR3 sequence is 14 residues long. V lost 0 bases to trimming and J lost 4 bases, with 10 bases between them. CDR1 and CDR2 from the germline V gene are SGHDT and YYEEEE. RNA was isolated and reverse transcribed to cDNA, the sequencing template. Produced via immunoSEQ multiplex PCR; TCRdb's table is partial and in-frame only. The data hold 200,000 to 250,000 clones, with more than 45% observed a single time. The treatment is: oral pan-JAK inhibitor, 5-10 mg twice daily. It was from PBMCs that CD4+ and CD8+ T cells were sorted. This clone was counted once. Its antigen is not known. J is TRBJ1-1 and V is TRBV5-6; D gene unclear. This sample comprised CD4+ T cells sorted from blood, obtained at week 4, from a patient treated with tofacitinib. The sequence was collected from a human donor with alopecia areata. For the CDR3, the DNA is TGTGCCAGCAGCTTGGTAAAGGCAGGCACTGAAGCTTTCTTT. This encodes CASSLVKAGTEAFF. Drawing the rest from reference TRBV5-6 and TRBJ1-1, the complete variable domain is DAGVTQSPTHLIKTRGQQVTLRCSPKSGHDTVSWYQQALGQGPQFIFQYYEEEERQRGNFPDRFSGHQFPNYSSELNVNALLLGDSALYLCASSLVKAGTEAFFGQGTRLTVV.